This entry lists 32 T cell receptor delta chains sequenced from one sample in a study of gamma-delta chains in newborns, infants, children. TCRdb redid clone calling on the reads using CATT. The sample records 2,000 or so delta-chain clones, more than 0.8% being singletons. Sequencing was done on a sample of blood. These receptors all stem from a child who was a newborn, infant or young child, either healthy, febrile or measles-vaccinated (not recorded which).

With regard to this clone: TCRdb pairs this DNA with a much larger clone's protein that differs at residue 12, likely a read error; the protein shown was translated from the DNA. V usage is TRDV2 and J usage is TRDJ2; 9 positions agree with TRDD3. The CDR3 has 15 residues. CDR1 is GEAIGNYY and CDR2 is EKD in the germline V gene. The DNA for the CDR3 is TGTGCCTGTGACGGACTGGGGGACCCGACAGCACACCTCTTCTTT. Translating it yields CACDGLGDPTAHLFF.

On this clone itself: TCRdb pairs this DNA with a much larger clone's protein that differs at residue 16, likely a read error; the protein shown was translated from the DNA. This rearrangement joins TRDV2 to TRDJ3; a possible D gene is TRDD3 (5 bases). Germline values: CDR1 GEAIGNYY, CDR2 EKD. This CDR3 has 18 residues. The CDR3 loop is CACDFVLVGSWDTRQTFF. As DNA, the CDR3 is TGTGCCTGTGACTTTGTACTCGTCGGCTCCTGGGACACCCGACAGACGTTTTTC.

Details on this clone: Translating this DNA gives a protein that differs at residue 11 from the TCRdb one, which belongs to a much larger clone; a read error is likely, and the protein shown is this translation. This chain links TRDV2 with TRDJ2; D is perhaps TRDD3 (6 bases). The CDR3 has 14 residues. Per germline, CDR1 GEAIGNYY and CDR2 EKD. The CDR3: CACDKLGMTARLFF. The CDR3 DNA sequence: TGTGCCTGTGACAAACTGGGAATGACAGCACGACTCTTCTTT.

A few counts support this clone. This DNA translates differently at residue 7 from the TCRdb protein, which is that of a much larger clone; a read error is likely, and the protein shown is the DNA's own translation. The V gene is TRDV2, the J gene TRDJ1; D ambiguous. V was pared by 3 bases and J by 0 bases, with 13 bases between. The CDR3 covers 15 residues. In germline, CDR1 is GEAIGNYY, CDR2 EKD. CDR3 in DNA: TGTGCCTGTGACGGACCGGAGGAGTACACCGATAAACTCATCTTT. This codes for CACDGPEEYTDKLIF.

This clone was picked up a small number of times. A read error may produce the germline difference seen at one junction end. This chain connects TRDV2 to TRDJ3, with TRDD3 matching 10 bases. The CDR3 is made up of 22 amino acids. Germline V gene sequence: CDR1 GEAIGNYY, CDR2 EKD. The CDR3 loop is CACDTATYWGIASFWDTRQMFF. The CDR3 DNA reads TGTGCCTGTGACACCGCGACTTACTGGGGGATCGCAAGCTTCTGGGACACCCGGCAGATGTTTTTC.

As regards this clone: It may be a read error: a sequence one base away is much more abundant. The chain combines TRDV2 with TRDJ3; 12 nucleotides match TRDD3. Germline V CDR1 and CDR2: GEAIGNYY, EKD. The CDR3 runs 21 residues. Unmatched junction bases numbered 11, after V lost 1 base and J lost 2 bases. The CDR3 coding sequence is TGTGCCTGTGACACTGTACTGGGGGATACCGCGCGCCCCTGGGACACCCGACAGATGTTTTTC. Protein: CACDTVLGDTARPWDTRQMFF.

This clone was detected a few times. This DNA's translation and the protein TCRdb lists, from a much larger clone, do not match at residue 3, likely due to a read error; the protein shown is translated from the DNA. The rearrangement uses TRDV2 and TRDJ3; no clear D gene. The CDR3 sequence is 18 residues long. The germline gives CDR1 GEAIGNYY, CDR2 EKD. The CDR3 is CAFDSAGPSSWDTRQMFF. The CDR3 nucleotides read TGTGCCTTTGACAGCGCCGGGCCCAGCTCCTGGGACACCCGACAGATGTTTTTC.

Details on this clone: The protein in TCRdb stems from a much larger clone and differs at residue 3 from this DNA's translation, likely a read error; here the protein is translated from the DNA. This sequence joins TRDV2 and TRDJ2; 9 positions agree with TRDD3. This CDR3 has 15 amino acids. Germline V gene sequence: CDR1 GEAIGNYY, CDR2 EKD. CDR3 DNA: TGTGCCCGTGACTTTCTGGGGGATGAGACAGCACAACTCTTCTTT. Translation gives CARDFLGDETAQLFF.

This clone occurred a few times. The V gene is TRDV2, the J gene TRDJ3, with TRDD3 identical over 13 bases. CDR3 length: 19 residues. CDR1 is GEAIGNYY, CDR2 EKD, per germline. The trim removed 2 bases at V and 2 bases at J, leaving 5 bases unmatched. This CDR3 is CACDILGDTQTWDTRQMFF. The CDR3 DNA reads as TGTGCCTGTGACATACTGGGGGATACGCAGACCTGGGACACCCGACAGATGTTTTTC.

As to this clone: A far larger clone is off by one base, so a read error is likely. The V gene is TRDV2, the J gene TRDJ2, with 11 bases fitting TRDD3. The CDR3 runs to 15 residues. Germline trimming cut 0 bases from V and 7 bases from J; bases unmatched to any gene: 3. CDR1 and CDR2 from the germline V gene are GEAIGNYY and EKD. CDR3 residues: CACDTWGIRVAQLFF. CDR3 DNA sequence: TGTGCCTGTGACACCTGGGGGATACGAGTAGCACAACTCTTCTTT.

This clone was seen a few times. This chain connects TRDV2 to TRDJ1, with TRDD3 matching 8 bases. J lost 1 base, V lost 3 bases, and 9 bases had no gene match. The CDR3 is made up of 16 amino acids. Germline-derived CDR1 and CDR2 are GEAIGNYY and EKD. DNA of the CDR3: TGTGCCTGTGACTTACTGGGGGCTACGCGCACCGATAAACTCATCTTT. Its translation: CACDLLGATRTDKLIF.

Worth noting for this clone: The protein TCRdb lists belongs to a much larger clone and differs from this DNA's translation at residue 15, which points to a read error; the protein shown is made from the DNA. V and J are TRDV1 and TRDJ1, with 9 positions matching TRDD2. Germline CDR1 is TSWWSYY and CDR2 is QGS. V shed 3 bases, J shed 9 bases, and the junction held 20 bases outside the gene matches. The CDR3 consists of 18 residues. The CDR3 sequence: CALGDWPSYAYWPYQLIF. CDR3 nucleotide sequence: TGTGCTCTTGGGGATTGGCCTTCCTACGCTTACTGGCCCTATCAACTCATCTTT.

Comment on this clone: The junction departs from germline at one end; a sequencing error may be responsible. V gene TRDV2 combines with J gene TRDJ3, with D perhaps matching TRDD3 (6 bases). TCRdb supplies no J gene; here it was assigned by aligning the nucleotide sequence to germline. There are 17 residues in the CDR3. The V gene's germline CDR1 is GEAIGNYY and CDR2 EKD. CDR3 sequence reads: CARDTGGRYWDTRQMFF. The CDR3 DNA reads as TGTGCCCGTGACACCGGGGGGAGATACTGGGACACCCGACAGATGTTTTTC.

A note on this clone: TCRdb's protein, taken from a much larger clone, differs from this DNA's translation at residue 3, likely owing to a read error; the protein displayed comes from the DNA. This rearrangement joins TRDV2 to TRDJ2; 10 bases are a match to TRDD3. The CDR3 loop spans 16 amino acids. Germline V gives CDR1 GEAIGNYY, CDR2 EKD. The CDR3 DNA reads as TGTGCCTATGACATCCTGGGGGATACTTTGACAGCACAACTCTTCTTT. Its translation: CAYDILGDTLTAQLFF.

There are a few counts of this clone. A much larger clone lies a single base off, so this may be a read error. V and J are TRDV2 and TRDJ3, with 11 bases aligning to TRDD3. CDR1 and CDR2 (germline): GEAIGNYY, EKD. This CDR3 comprises 18 residues. CDR3 bases: TGTGCCTGTGACACCGCTGGGGGATACTCCTGGGGCACCCGACAGATGTTTTTC. It translates to CACDTAGGYSWGTRQMFF.

In the case of this clone: A read error may explain this, as a much larger clone is one base away. At the DNA level, this CDR3 is encoded by other sequences in the same sample as well. The chain employs TRDV2 and TRDJ2; 13 bases line up with TRDD3. The J segment lost 2 bases and the V segment lost 3 bases, leaving 8 bases of the junction unmatched. This CDR3 is built from 18 residues. Germline-derived CDR1 and CDR2 are GEAIGNYY and EKD. The CDR3 nucleotides are TGTGCCTGTGACGCATTACTGGGGGATACGCCCTTGACAGCACAACTCTTCTTT. As protein: CACDALLGDTPLTAQLFF.

This clone was seen a handful of times. Translating this DNA gives a protein that differs at residue 4 from the TCRdb one, which belongs to a much larger clone; a read error is likely, and the protein shown is this translation. V gene TRDV2 combines with J gene TRDJ2; D possibly corresponds to TRDD3 (5 bases). This CDR3 is 15 amino acids long. Germline-derived CDR1 and CDR2 are GEAIGNYY and EKD. The CDR3 nucleotides are TGTGCCTGTGGCACCTTGGGGCCCCTGACAGCACAACTCTTCTTT. Residues: CACGTLGPLTAQLFF.

This clone qualifies as medium-sized. This clone may be a read error of a much larger clone one base away. This chain connects TRDV2 to TRDJ3; TRDD3 aligns across 10 bases. This CDR3 has 22 residues. In germline, CDR1 is GEAIGNYY, CDR2 EKD. The CDR3: CACDTATYWGIASSWDARQMFF. Here the CDR3 DNA reads TGTGCCTGTGACACCGCGACTTACTGGGGGATCGCAAGCTCCTGGGACGCCCGACAGATGTTTTTC.

This clone counts as medium-sized. The chain combines TRDV1 with TRDJ2; 13 bases line up with TRDD3. This CDR3 is 19 amino acids long. Trimming removed 3 bases from V and 0 bases from J; junction bases left unmatched: 7. Looked up from germline, CDR1 is TSWWSYY and CDR2 is QGS. The CDR3 sequence: CALGDPRTGGYALTAQLFF. The DNA for the CDR3 is TGTGCTCTTGGGGACCCAAGAACTGGGGGATACGCTTTGACAGCACAACTCTTCTTT.

This clone is judged large. The sample contains more than one DNA sequence encoding this CDR3. The V gene is TRDV2, the J gene TRDJ3; 11 nucleotides align to TRDD3. Looked up from germline, CDR1 is GEAIGNYY and CDR2 is EKD. This CDR3 has 19 residues. V lost 0 bases, J lost 4 bases, and 7 bases stayed unmatched. This CDR3 is CACDTGAGGYKWDTRQMFF. The CDR3 bases are TGTGCCTGTGACACCGGTGCTGGGGGATACAAATGGGACACCCGACAGATGTTTTTC.

As regards this clone: TCRdb lists the protein of a much larger clone for this DNA, which differs at residue 13, so this is likely a read error; the protein given here is translated from the DNA itself. The J gene is TRDJ3, the V gene TRDV2; D is ambiguous. The CDR3 loop spans 19 amino acids. From germline, CDR1 is GEAIGNYY and CDR2 EKD. The CDR3 region has the DNA TGTGCCTGTGACACCGTAGCATTCCGAAGCTCCTGGAACACCCGACAGATGTTTTTC. Translation gives CACDTVAFRSSWNTRQMFF.

This clone is labeled as large. For the CDR3, the DNA is TGTGCCTGTGACCTACTGGGGGACACCGATAAACTCATCTTT. This sequence encodes CACDLLGDTDKLIF. This chain uses TRDV2 with TRDJ1, with 8 bases identical to TRDD3. Germline V CDR1 and CDR2: GEAIGNYY, EKD. Losses at the gene ends were 3 bases for V and 0 bases for J; bases not matched to a gene: 2. CDR3 length equals 14 residues.

Regarding this clone: DNA and listed protein disagree at residue 15, so the protein shown here was translated from the DNA. The genes are TRDV2 and TRDJ3, with D possibly being TRDD3 (5 bases). This CDR3 spans 19 amino acids. CDR1 is GEAIGNYY and CDR2 is EKD in the germline V gene. The CDR3 region has the DNA TGTGCCTGTGACACCGAAAGCCGCTGTAGCTCCTGGGACACCCAACAGATGTTTTTC. Its translation: CACDTESRCSSWDTQQMFF.

This clone is judged large (0.1 to 1%). The V gene is TRDV2, the J gene TRDJ3, with 13 bases fitting TRDD3. There are 19 residues in the CDR3. V lost 3 bases to trimming and J lost 2 bases; unmatched junction nucleotides: 6. CDR1 is GEAIGNYY and CDR2 is EKD in the germline V gene. The CDR3 loop is CACDLTGGYGTWDTRQMFF. The CDR3 nucleotides read TGTGCCTGTGACCTCACTGGGGGATACGGCACCTGGGACACCCGACAGATGTTTTTC.

This clone was observed a handful of times. A much bigger clone sits one base away, suggesting this may be a read error. Distinct nucleotide sequences in the sample also encode this CDR3. The chain has TRDV2 and TRDJ2, with 9 bases aligning to TRDD3. CDR1 is GEAIGNYY, CDR2 EKD, per germline. The CDR3 consists of 17 residues. The ends lost 3 bases at V and 2 bases at J; junction bases unmatched: 9. The CDR3 spells CACDVLGDTALTAQLFF. The CDR3 nucleotides read TGTGCCTGTGACGTACTAGGGGATACGGCCTTGACAGCACAACTCTTCTTT.

This clone is deemed medium-sized. The sample holds other DNA sequences that translate to the same CDR3. The chain uses TRDV2 and TRDJ1; 11 bases fit TRDD3. This CDR3 is built from 21 residues. Trimming took 0 bases from V and 2 from J; bases not matched to a gene: 19. Germline lookup yields CDR1 GEAIGNYY and CDR2 EKD. CDR3 DNA: TGTGCCTGTGACACCGTTTCCCTACTGGGGGATATGCGGCGTTTGACCGATAAACTCATCTTT. Its protein product is CACDTVSLLGDMRRLTDKLIF.

There are a few counts of this clone. The protein given by TCRdb reflects a much larger clone and differs at residue 3 from this DNA's translation, likely from a read error; the protein shown is the DNA's translation. This chain joins TRDV2 and TRDJ3; TRDD3 aligns across 12 bases. There are 19 residues in the CDR3. Germline loops: CDR1 GEAIGNYY, CDR2 EKD. In nucleotides, the CDR3 is TGTGCCTTTGACACTGGGGGATACAGGAGCTCCTGGGACACCCGACAGATGTTTTTC. Translated: CAFDTGGYRSSWDTRQMFF.

Worth noting for this clone: The protein in TCRdb stems from a much larger clone and differs at residue 8 from this DNA's translation, likely a read error; here the protein is translated from the DNA. The J gene is TRDJ2, the V gene TRDV2; TRDD3 aligns across 7 bases. The CDR3 extends over 15 amino acids. Germline V gene sequence: CDR1 GEAIGNYY, CDR2 EKD. V trimming: 0 bases; J trimming: 3 bases; junction bases outside the gene matches: 3. For the CDR3, the DNA is TGTGCCTGTGACACCCTGGGGGGTATGACAGCACAACTCTTCTTT. The encoded protein is CACDTLGGMTAQLFF.

Sample share makes this clone large. At the DNA level, this CDR3 is encoded by other sequences in the same sample as well. The rearrangement uses TRDV2 and TRDJ3; 7 bases are shared with TRDD3. V shed 0 bases, J shed 0 bases, and the junction held 7 bases outside the gene matches. CDR1 GEAIGNYY and CDR2 EKD come from the germline V gene. The CDR3 runs to 19 residues. CDR3 loop: CACDTGLGARSWDTRQMFF. The DNA for the CDR3 is TGTGCCTGTGACACCGGTCTGGGGGCACGCTCCTGGGACACCCGACAGATGTTTTTC.

As for this clone: It may be a read error: a sequence one base away is much more abundant. The same CDR3 also results from other DNA sequences found in this sample. This chain uses TRDV2 with TRDJ3, with a weak D call TRDD3 (6 bases). CDR3 length: 19 residues. Germline V gene data show CDR1 as GEAIGNYY and CDR2 as EKD. The CDR3 coding sequence is TGTGCCTGTGACACGGTGGGGGCTAGCAGCTCCTGGGACACCCGGCAGATGTTTTTC. As protein: CACDTVGASSSWDTRQMFF.

Of note for this clone: The translation of this DNA and the TCRdb protein of a much larger clone differ at residue 8, probably owing to a read error; the protein shown here is translated from the DNA. The V and J genes are TRDV2 and TRDJ2; 7 nucleotides match TRDD3. J lost 0 bases, V lost 1 base, and 4 bases had no gene match. CDR3 length: 16 residues. Germline V gene data show CDR1 as GEAIGNYY and CDR2 as EKD. Written as DNA, the CDR3 is TGTGCCTGTGACACGCTGGGGGTAACTTTGACAGCACAACTCTTCTTT. This sequence encodes CACDTLGVTLTAQLFF.

In this sample, this clone turned up a few times. The translation of this DNA and the TCRdb protein of a much larger clone differ at residue 3, probably owing to a read error; the protein shown here is translated from the DNA. The rearrangement uses TRDV2 and TRDJ3; 9 bases agree with TRDD3. Germline values: CDR1 GEAIGNYY, CDR2 EKD. This CDR3 has 16 amino acids. The CDR3 region is CARDTLGDWDTRQMFF. For the CDR3, the DNA is TGTGCCCGTGACACCCTGGGGGATTGGGACACCCGACAGATGTTTTTC.